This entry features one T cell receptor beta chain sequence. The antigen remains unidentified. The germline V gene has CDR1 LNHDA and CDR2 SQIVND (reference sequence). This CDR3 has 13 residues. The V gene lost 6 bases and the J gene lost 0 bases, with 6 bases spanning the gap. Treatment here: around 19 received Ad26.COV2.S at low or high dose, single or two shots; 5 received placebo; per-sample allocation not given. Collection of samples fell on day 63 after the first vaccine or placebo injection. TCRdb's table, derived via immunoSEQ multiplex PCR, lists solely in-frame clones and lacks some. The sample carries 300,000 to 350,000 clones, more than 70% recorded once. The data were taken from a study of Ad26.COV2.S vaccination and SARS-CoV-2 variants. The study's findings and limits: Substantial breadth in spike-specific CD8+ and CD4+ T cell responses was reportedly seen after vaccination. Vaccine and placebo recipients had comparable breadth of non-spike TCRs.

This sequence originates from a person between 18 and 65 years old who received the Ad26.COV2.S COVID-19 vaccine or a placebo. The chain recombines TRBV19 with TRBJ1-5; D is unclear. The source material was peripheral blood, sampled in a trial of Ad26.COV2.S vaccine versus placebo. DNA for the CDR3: TGTGCCAGTAGCCCAGTTAGCAATCAGCCCCAGCATTTT. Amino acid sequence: CASSPVSNQPQHF.